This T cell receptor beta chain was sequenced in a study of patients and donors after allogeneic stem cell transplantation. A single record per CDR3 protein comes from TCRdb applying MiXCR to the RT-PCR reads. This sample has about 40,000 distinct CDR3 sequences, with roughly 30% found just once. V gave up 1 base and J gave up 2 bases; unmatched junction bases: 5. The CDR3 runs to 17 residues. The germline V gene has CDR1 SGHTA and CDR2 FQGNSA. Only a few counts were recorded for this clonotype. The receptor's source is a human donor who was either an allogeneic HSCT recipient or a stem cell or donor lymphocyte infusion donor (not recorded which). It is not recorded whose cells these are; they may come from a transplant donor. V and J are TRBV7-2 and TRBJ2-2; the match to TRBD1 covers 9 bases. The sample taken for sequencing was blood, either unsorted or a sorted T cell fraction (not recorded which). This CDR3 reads CASSLGRTGANTGELFF. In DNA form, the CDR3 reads TGTGCCAGCAGCTTAGGGAGGACAGGGGCTAACACCGGGGAGCTGTTTTTT.